The 8 T cell receptor beta chains listed next were all sequenced from one sample in a study of OX40 agonist ivuxolimab in advanced cancers. The table came from immunoSEQ multiplex PCR; TCRdb's copy has only in-frame clones and leaves some out. The sample contains some 73,000 clones, 90% of which appear only once. The sample here was CD4+ or CD8+ T cells sorted from blood, taken in a trial of the OX40 agonist ivuxolimab. The receptors here all came from an adult with an advanced solid tumor such as melanoma, head and neck, liver or kidney cancer.

The V call is TRBV2, the J call TRBJ1-5; no firm D call. The CDR3 consists of 14 residues. The V gene lost 5 bases and the J gene lost 7 bases, with 15 bases spanning the gap. The V gene's germline CDR1 is SNHLY and CDR2 FYNNEI. The CDR3 loop reads CASSSGSWNQPQHF. CDR3 sequence (DNA): TGTGCCAGCAGTTCGGGGTCCTGGAACCAGCCCCAGCATTTT.

This rearrangement joins TRBV19 to TRBJ2-1; D remains ambiguous. CDR1 LNHDA and CDR2 SQIVND come from the germline V gene (reference sequence). This CDR3 is 16 amino acids long. V shed 5 bases and J shed 1 base, with 15 bases lying between them. The CDR3 protein is CASSPPFGFSYNEQFF. As DNA, the CDR3 is TGTGCCAGTAGTCCACCCTTCGGGTTTTCCTACAATGAGCAGTTCTTC.

The chain employs TRBV29-1 and TRBJ1-5, with D perhaps TRBD1 (6 bases). The CDR3 length is 13 residues. V was shortened by 4 bases and J by 9 bases, with 16 bases between the two germline ends. CDR1 and CDR2 (germline): SQVTM, ANQGSEA. CDR3 nucleotides: TGCAGCGTTGCCGCACAGGGCGTGGGGCCCCAGCATTTT. Its translation is CSVAAQGVGPQHF. Complete variable domain (other parts from reference TRBV29-1 and TRBJ1-5): SAVISQKPSRDICQRGTSLTIQCQVDSQVTMMFWYRQQPGQSLTLIATANQGSEATYESGFVIDKFPISRPNLTFSTLTVSNMSPEDSSIYLCSVAAQGVGPQHFGDGTRLSIL.

This chain links TRBV7-2 with TRBJ1-5; a weak D match, TRBD1 (5 bases). V lost 3 bases to trimming and J lost 6 bases, with 6 bases between them. Germline-derived CDR1 and CDR2 are SGHTA and FQGNSA. This CDR3 is 12 amino acids long. CDR3 coding DNA: TGTGCCAGCAGCTTCGGGGGTCAGCCCCAGCATTTT. This translates into CASSFGGQPQHF.

In DNA, the CDR3 is TGTGCCAGCAGCTTACAAGGCACCGGGGAGCTGTTTTTT. The encoded protein is CASSLQGTGELFF. The V and J genes are TRBV11-1 and TRBJ2-2; D is undetermined. Trimming pared 2 bases from V and 4 bases from J, leaving 5 bases between. There are 13 residues in the CDR3. Germline CDR1 is SGHAT and CDR2 is FQDESV (reference sequence).

This clone was recorded only once. The chain links TRBV19 to TRBJ2-7; TRBD2 matches 10 bases. The germline CDR1 and CDR2 sequences are LNHDA and SQIVND (reference sequence). This CDR3 is built from 16 residues. Trimming cost V 3 bases and J 2 bases; bases outside gene matches: 7. The DNA for the CDR3 is TGTGCCAGTAGTATGGGAGGGACTAGCGTTACCTACGAGCAGTACTTC. Protein product: CASSMGGTSVTYEQYF.

With respect to this clone: An end of the junction does not agree with germline; a read error may underlie this. The chain links TRBV28 to TRBJ2-7, with TRBD1 matching 7 bases. CDR3 length: 15 residues. Germline V gives CDR1 MDHEN, CDR2 SYDVKM. CDR3 sequence: CASRPSGQLSYGQYF. CDR3 in DNA: TGTGCCAGCAGGCCCTCGGGACAGCTATCCTACGGGCAGTACTTC.

The rearrangement links TRBV19 to TRBJ1-5; D not resolved. The germline V and J ends were trimmed by 4 bases and 7 bases, with 8 bases remaining between them. The CDR3 covers 12 residues. CDR1 LNHDA and CDR2 SQIVND come from the germline V gene (reference sequence). The CDR3 reads CASSNSVQPQHF. The DNA for the CDR3 is TGTGCCAGTAGTAATTCAGTCCAGCCCCAGCATTTT.